The rows below give T cell receptor beta chains drawn from one sample of a study of T cell changes during pregnancy in multiple sclerosis. The method was immunoSEQ multiplex PCR; TCRdb's version includes in-frame clones alone and lacks a portion of them. The data hold roughly 100,000 clones, with approximately 90% observed a single time. The sequenced sample was peripheral blood, obtained in the second trimester of pregnancy. The receptor set was obtained from a female donor in good health, enrolled as a control in a pregnancy study. Each CDR3 is given with its conserved first and last residue. The order of the fields is J gene, V gene, D gene, clone size, CDR3 DNA, CDR3 protein. A D gene is named only where the DNA matches it firmly. Rows may omit the clone size; those that give it use once, few, many or a size class.

j_gene: TRBJ1-1
v_gene: TRBV29-1
d_gene: -
abundance: -
CDR3nt: TGCAGCGCCGGACTGGGGGCTAACACTGAAGCTTTCTTT
CDR3aa: CSAGLGANTEAFF

j_gene: TRBJ2-7
v_gene: TRBV6-5
d_gene: TRBD1
abundance: -
CDR3nt: TGTGCCAGCAGTTACTCCGGGACAGGGACCTACGAGCAGTACTTC
CDR3aa: CASSYSGTGTYEQYF

j_gene: TRBJ1-2
v_gene: TRBV28
d_gene: TRBD1
abundance: -
CDR3nt: TGTGCCAGCAGTTTGGGACAGGGTCATCGAGGCTACACCTTC
CDR3aa: CASSLGQGHRGYTF

j_gene: TRBJ2-7
v_gene: TRBV28
d_gene: TRBD1
abundance: -
CDR3nt: TGTGCCAGCAGCCCTCCACAGGGGATCCCCTACGAGCAGTACTTC
CDR3aa: CASSPPQGIPYEQYF

j_gene: TRBJ2-7
v_gene: TRBV28
d_gene: TRBD1
abundance: -
CDR3nt: TGTGCCAGCAGGCCGACCGGGACAGGGGGCCCACTATCCTACGAGCAGTACTTC
CDR3aa: CASRPTGTGGPLSYEQYF

j_gene: TRBJ1-2
v_gene: TRBV2
d_gene: TRBD1
abundance: -
CDR3nt: TGTGCCAGCAGGGACATTGGACAGGGGGGAACTACTACCTATGGCTACACCTTC
CDR3aa: CASRDIGQGGTTTYGYTF

j_gene: TRBJ2-7
v_gene: TRBV6-1
d_gene: TRBD1
abundance: -
CDR3nt: TGTGCCAGCAGTCCTCTCCGGGACAGTTACGAGCAGTACTTC
CDR3aa: CASSPLRDSYEQYF

j_gene: TRBJ2-3
v_gene: TRBV15
d_gene: -
abundance: -
CDR3nt: TGTGCCACCAGCAGAGGGGGGGGCCGGATTTACACAGATACGCAGTATTTT
CDR3aa: CATSRGGGRIYTDTQYF

j_gene: TRBJ1-1
v_gene: TRBV5-4
d_gene: TRBD1
abundance: -
CDR3nt: TGTGCCAGCAGCTTCCTGGACAGGGTGGACACTGAAGCTTTCTTT
CDR3aa: CASSFLDRVDTEAFF

j_gene: TRBJ2-5
v_gene: TRBV5-1
d_gene: -
abundance: -
CDR3nt: TGCGCCAGCAGCTTGGCGGTAAACTGGGAGACCCAGTACTTC
CDR3aa: CASSLAVNWETQYF

j_gene: TRBJ2-7
v_gene: TRBV2
d_gene: TRBD1
abundance: -
CDR3nt: TGTGCCAGCGTACAGGGGTTTCCTTCTTCCTACGAGCAGTACTTC
CDR3aa: CASVQGFPSSYEQYF

j_gene: TRBJ1-4
v_gene: TRBV5-4
d_gene: TRBD1
abundance: -
CDR3nt: TGTGCCAGCAGTTACTGGACAGGGGCAAATGAAAAACTGTTTTTT
CDR3aa: CASSYWTGANEKLFF

j_gene: TRBJ1-3
v_gene: TRBV6-6
d_gene: -
abundance: once
CDR3nt: TGTGCCAGCAGTACGCGATCTGGAAACACCATATATTTT
CDR3aa: CASSTRSGNTIYF

j_gene: TRBJ1-3
v_gene: TRBV28
d_gene: -
abundance: -
CDR3nt: TGTGCCAGCAGTTTATACGGGGGGGCTGGAAACACCATATATTTT
CDR3aa: CASSLYGGAGNTIYF

j_gene: TRBJ1-4
v_gene: TRBV6-5
d_gene: -
abundance: -
CDR3nt: TGTGCCAGCAGTTACAGGGGCCAGACAACTAATGAAAAACTGTTTTTT
CDR3aa: CASSYRGQTTNEKLFF

j_gene: TRBJ2-4
v_gene: TRBV25-1
d_gene: TRBD1
abundance: -
CDR3nt: TGTGCCAGCAGTCCCCGGACAGGGGGGGGACAAGGCAAAAACATTCAGTACTTC
CDR3aa: CASSPRTGGGQGKNIQYF

j_gene: TRBJ1-5
v_gene: TRBV19
d_gene: -
abundance: -
CDR3nt: TGTGCCAGTAGTATAGTCCCGGGACAATGGAATCAGCCCCAGCATTTT
CDR3aa: CASSIVPGQWNQPQHF

j_gene: TRBJ2-3
v_gene: TRBV11-2
d_gene: -
abundance: -
CDR3nt: TGTGCCAGCGCGCGGTTCGGGGGGCGGGATACGCAGTATTTT
CDR3aa: CASARFGGRDTQYF

j_gene: TRBJ1-6
v_gene: TRBV12-5
d_gene: -
abundance: -
CDR3nt: TGTGCTAGTGGTGGCGGTCCCCAAAGCCGAGACTTTAATTCACCCCTCCACTTT
CDR3aa: CASGGGPQSRDFNSPLHF

j_gene: TRBJ2-3
v_gene: TRBV11-3
d_gene: TRBD2
abundance: once
CDR3nt: TGTGCCAGCAGCTCCGGACTAGCGGGGAGCACAGATACGCAGTATTTT
CDR3aa: CASSSGLAGSTDTQYF

j_gene: TRBJ1-2
v_gene: TRBV19
d_gene: TRBD1
abundance: once
CDR3nt: TGTGCCAGTAGGAATCCCGGGACAGGGAGGGGCTACACCTTC
CDR3aa: CASRNPGTGRGYTF

j_gene: TRBJ2-3
v_gene: TRBV7-2
d_gene: TRBD2
abundance: -
CDR3nt: TGTGCCACCCGAGGACTAGCGGGAGGGCTAGACACAGATACGCAGTATTTT
CDR3aa: CATRGLAGGLDTDTQYF

j_gene: TRBJ2-3
v_gene: TRBV4-3
d_gene: -
abundance: once
CDR3nt: TGCGCCAGCAGCCATAGACCGACCGGGACTTCTAGCACAGATACGCAGTATTTT
CDR3aa: CASSHRPTGTSSTDTQYF

j_gene: TRBJ1-2
v_gene: TRBV4-1
d_gene: TRBD1
abundance: -
CDR3nt: TGCGCCAGCAGCCACACAGGGGACTATGGCTACACCTTC
CDR3aa: CASSHTGDYGYTF

j_gene: TRBJ1-3
v_gene: TRBV5-8
d_gene: -
abundance: -
CDR3nt: TGTGCCAGCACCTATCCACGGTTGCAGGGACTCTCTGGAAACACCATATATTTT
CDR3aa: CASTYPRLQGLSGNTIYF

j_gene: TRBJ2-2
v_gene: TRBV2
d_gene: -
abundance: -
CDR3nt: TGTGCCAGCAGTGATAGGACAGCGAACACCGGGGAGCTGTTTTTT
CDR3aa: CASSDRTANTGELFF

j_gene: TRBJ1-1
v_gene: TRBV5-1
d_gene: TRBD1
abundance: -
CDR3nt: TGCGCCAGCAGCTCGGCGACAGGGGGATGGATGAACACTGAAGCTTTCTTT
CDR3aa: CASSSATGGWMNTEAFF

j_gene: TRBJ1-5
v_gene: TRBV7-8
d_gene: -
abundance: -
CDR3nt: TGTGCCAGCAGCCCCGTGGGGCAGGATCAGCCCCAGCATTTT
CDR3aa: CASSPVGQDQPQHF

j_gene: TRBJ2-7
v_gene: TRBV7-6
d_gene: -
abundance: once
CDR3nt: TGTGCCAGCAGCCTTACAACCTTCTACGAGCAGTACTTC
CDR3aa: CASSLTTFYEQYF

j_gene: TRBJ2-7
v_gene: TRBV23-1
d_gene: TRBD2
abundance: -
CDR3nt: TGCGCCAGCAGTCAACGGCGGGGGACTAGCGGGGGCTACGAGCAGTACTTC
CDR3aa: CASSQRRGTSGGYEQYF

j_gene: TRBJ1-1
v_gene: TRBV7-9
d_gene: TRBD1
abundance: -
CDR3nt: TGTGCCAGCAGGGGACAGAGGGACACTGAAGCTTTCTTT
CDR3aa: CASRGQRDTEAFF

j_gene: TRBJ2-1
v_gene: TRBV5-1
d_gene: -
abundance: -
CDR3nt: TGCGCCAGCAGCTTAGACTTATCATCGGGCAATGAGCAGTTCTTC
CDR3aa: CASSLDLSSGNEQFF

j_gene: TRBJ1-1
v_gene: TRBV7-2
d_gene: -
abundance: -
CDR3nt: TGTGCCAGCAGCTCCCGGACACTCCCTAACACTGAAGCTTTCTTT
CDR3aa: CASSSRTLPNTEAFF

j_gene: TRBJ2-1
v_gene: TRBV5-5
d_gene: -
abundance: once
CDR3nt: TGTGCCAGCAGCTTGGACAGAGACAATGAGCAGTTCTTC
CDR3aa: CASSLDRDNEQFF

j_gene: TRBJ2-7
v_gene: TRBV28
d_gene: TRBD1
abundance: -
CDR3nt: TGTGCCAGCAGTTTGCCGGGACAGGGAAAAGACGAGCAGTACTTC
CDR3aa: CASSLPGQGKDEQYF

j_gene: TRBJ2-6
v_gene: TRBV6-9
d_gene: -
abundance: -
CDR3nt: TGTGCCAGCAGACGAGGTTTCTCTGGGGCCAACGTCCTGACTTTC
CDR3aa: CASRRGFSGANVLTF

j_gene: TRBJ2-1
v_gene: TRBV11-2
d_gene: -
abundance: -
CDR3nt: TGTGCCAGCAGCTTAGTCCCAGGATCTCACAATGAGCAGTTCTTC
CDR3aa: CASSLVPGSHNEQFF

j_gene: TRBJ1-1
v_gene: TRBV30
d_gene: -
abundance: few
CDR3nt: TGTGCCTTGACAGCGAACACTGAAGCTTTCTTT
CDR3aa: CALTANTEAFF

j_gene: TRBJ1-6
v_gene: TRBV5-1
d_gene: TRBD1
abundance: -
CDR3nt: TGCGCCAGCAGCTTGGCGCCCAGGGGGAATTCACCCCTCCACTTT
CDR3aa: CASSLAPRGNSPLHF

j_gene: TRBJ2-7
v_gene: TRBV19
d_gene: -
abundance: -
CDR3nt: TGTGCCAGTAGTATCTTCCGGAGCTACGAGCAGTACTTC
CDR3aa: CASSIFRSYEQYF

j_gene: TRBJ1-1
v_gene: TRBV7-9
d_gene: -
abundance: -
CDR3nt: TGTGCCAGCAGCACTACTTACGGGAGAAACACTGAAGCTTTCTTT
CDR3aa: CASSTTYGRNTEAFF

j_gene: TRBJ2-1
v_gene: TRBV7-2
d_gene: TRBD2
abundance: -
CDR3nt: TGTGCCAGCAGCTTTGGCGGGGGGGCCGTAGTGCAGTACAATGAGCAGTTCTTC
CDR3aa: CASSFGGGAVVQYNEQFF

j_gene: TRBJ2-3
v_gene: TRBV7-8
d_gene: TRBD2
abundance: once
CDR3nt: TGTGCCAGCAGCTTAACTAGCGGGGGGGCAAGAGATACGCAGTATTTT
CDR3aa: CASSLTSGGARDTQYF

j_gene: TRBJ2-2
v_gene: TRBV7-2
d_gene: TRBD1
abundance: few
CDR3nt: TGTGCCAGCTCCGGACAGGGAAGGGGGGAGCTGTTTTTT
CDR3aa: CASSGQGRGELFF

j_gene: TRBJ2-2
v_gene: TRBV5-1
d_gene: -
abundance: -
CDR3nt: TGCGCCAGCAGCTTGGCCCGACTCGATCGGGAGCTGTTTTTT
CDR3aa: CASSLARLDRELFF

j_gene: TRBJ2-2
v_gene: TRBV6-1
d_gene: -
abundance: -
CDR3nt: TGTGCCAGCAGTTGGAGCGGACTGAACACCGGGGAGCTGTTTTTT
CDR3aa: CASSWSGLNTGELFF

j_gene: TRBJ1-2
v_gene: TRBV9
d_gene: -
abundance: once
CDR3nt: TGTGCCAGCAGCGTAGGGGGAGATAACTATGGCTACACCTTC
CDR3aa: CASSVGGDNYGYTF

j_gene: TRBJ1-5
v_gene: TRBV27
d_gene: TRBD1
abundance: -
CDR3nt: TGTGCCAGCGGTCGCTGGACAGGGGGCCGTGATCAGCCCCAGCATTTT
CDR3aa: CASGRWTGGRDQPQHF

j_gene: TRBJ1-1
v_gene: TRBV7-6
d_gene: TRBD1
abundance: -
CDR3nt: TGTGCCAGCAGCCCGAGGACAGGGCTAGGCACTGAAGCTTTCTTT
CDR3aa: CASSPRTGLGTEAFF

j_gene: TRBJ1-2
v_gene: TRBV5-6
d_gene: -
abundance: -
CDR3nt: TGTGCCAGCAGCTTGAAGGGGAGGAACTATGGCTACACCTTC
CDR3aa: CASSLKGRNYGYTF

j_gene: TRBJ2-6
v_gene: TRBV29-1
d_gene: -
abundance: -
CDR3nt: TGCAGCGCCAGGGCAGGGGAAGCTGGGGCCAACGTCCTGACTTTC
CDR3aa: CSARAGEAGANVLTF

j_gene: TRBJ1-5
v_gene: TRBV29-1
d_gene: -
abundance: -
CDR3nt: TGCAGCGTTGAGGTGACTGCTGGTCAGCCCCAGCATTTT
CDR3aa: CSVEVTAGQPQHF